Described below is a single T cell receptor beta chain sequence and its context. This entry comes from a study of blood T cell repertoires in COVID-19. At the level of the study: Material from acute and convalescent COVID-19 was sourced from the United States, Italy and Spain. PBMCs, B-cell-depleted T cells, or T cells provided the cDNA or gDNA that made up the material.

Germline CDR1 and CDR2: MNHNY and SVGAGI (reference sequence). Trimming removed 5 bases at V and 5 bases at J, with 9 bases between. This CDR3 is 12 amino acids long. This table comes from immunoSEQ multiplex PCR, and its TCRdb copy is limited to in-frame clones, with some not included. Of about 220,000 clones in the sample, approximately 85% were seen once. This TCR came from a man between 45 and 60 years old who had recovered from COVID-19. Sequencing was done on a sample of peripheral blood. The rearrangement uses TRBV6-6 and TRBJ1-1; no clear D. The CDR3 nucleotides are TGTGCCAGCAGTCCCGGCGGTACTGAAGCTTTCTTT. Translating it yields CASSPGGTEAFF.